A selection of T cell receptor beta chains follows, all from one sample in a study of Graves' ophthalmopathy and Graves' hyperthyroidism. One entry per CDR3 protein, called by TCRdb with MiXCR from the multiplex PCR reads. The repertoire has 350,000 to 400,000 distinct CDR3 sequences, approximately 20% of them found once; the top ten carry about 1.4%. Material for sequencing was peripheral blood. Receptor source: a woman aged 18-29 years with Graves' ophthalmopathy. CDR3s include the opening cysteine and the closing phenylalanine or tryptophan. A D gene is named only where the DNA matches it firmly. Only some rows state a clone size, as once, few, many or a class for expanded clones.

D,size,J,V,CDR3,DNA
NA,NA,TRBJ2-3,TRBV30,CAWSRISTDTQYF,TGTGCCTGGAGTCGGATCTCCACAGATACGCAGTATTTT
NA,many,TRBJ1-1,TRBV7-2,CASSPSPGMNTEAFF,TGTGCCAGCAGCCCAAGTCCGGGCATGAACACTGAAGCTTTCTTT
NA,NA,TRBJ2-5,TRBV7-8,CASSLRGQIGGTGETQYF,TGTGCCAGCAGCTTACGTGGCCAAATAGGGGGGACGGGAGAGACCCAGTACTTC
NA,NA,TRBJ1-1,TRBV5-1,CASSRGGAGDEAFF,TGCGCCAGCAGCCGGGGCGGGGCAGGAGATGAAGCTTTCTTT
TRBD2,many,TRBJ2-7,TRBV28,CASSPPGGRGHEQYF,TGTGCCAGCAGTCCCCCGGGGGGGAGGGGCCACGAGCAGTACTTC
TRBD1,NA,TRBJ2-7,TRBV6-5,CASSYEPGQVAYEQYF,TGTGCCAGCAGTTATGAGCCGGGACAGGTAGCCTACGAGCAGTACTTC
NA,many,TRBJ2-2,TRBV30,CAWNDPGTGELFF,TGTGCCTGGAATGACCCGGGGACCGGGGAGCTGTTTTTT
NA,NA,TRBJ2-2,TRBV15,CATSRGQINTGELFF,TGTGCCACCAGCCGGGGACAAATTAACACCGGGGAGCTGTTTTTT
TRBD1,many,TRBJ2-7,TRBV7-8,CASSSSGQYFQQYF,TGTGCCAGCAGCTCATCGGGACAGTACTTCCAGCAGTACTTC
TRBD2,many,TRBJ2-2,TRBV29-1,CSVRLAGGPGTGELFF,TGCAGCGTCAGACTAGCGGGAGGGCCAGGCACCGGGGAGCTGTTTTTT
NA,many,TRBJ1-1,TRBV14,CASSQEEAGPEAFF,TGTGCCAGCAGCCAAGAAGAGGCAGGCCCTGAAGCTTTCTTT
NA,many,TRBJ2-5,TRBV20-1,CSGQGLFQETQYF,TGCAGTGGACAGGGACTCTTCCAAGAGACCCAGTACTTC
NA,many,TRBJ2-7,TRBV20-1,CSAPSWWGVSYEQYF,TGCAGTGCTCCGTCCTGGTGGGGGGTCTCCTACGAGCAGTACTTC
TRBD2,many,TRBJ2-7,TRBV6-2/TRBV6-3,CASSLPSSGRKGEQYF,TGTGCCAGCAGTCTCCCCTCTAGCGGGAGGAAGGGCGAGCAGTACTTC
NA,many,TRBJ2-7,TRBV27,CASSFLPPPRDGSYEQYF,TGTGCCAGCAGTTTCCTCCCCCCCCCGCGGGACGGTTCCTACGAGCAGTACTTC
NA,many,TRBJ2-7,TRBV29-1,CSVEETGTSYEQYF,TGCAGCGTTGAAGAAACAGGGACGTCCTACGAGCAGTACTTC
TRBD1,many,TRBJ2-2,TRBV4-3,CASSQGTGTGFTGELFF,TGCGCCAGCAGCCAAGGGACCGGGACAGGGTTCACCGGGGAGCTGTTTTTT
NA,NA,TRBJ1-1,TRBV10-1,CASYYRMMRANTEAFF,TGCGCCAGCTATTACAGGATGATGAGGGCGAACACTGAGGCTTTCTTT
NA,many,TRBJ1-6,TRBV18,CASSPQGLLHSPLHF,TGTGCCAGCTCACCACAGGGGCTTCTTCATTCACCCCTCCACTTT
NA,NA,TRBJ2-5,TRBV28,CASTRREEETQYF,TGTGCCAGCACGCGAAGGGAGGAAGAGACCCAGTACTTC
NA,many,TRBJ2-7,TRBV7-9,CASSFGIAGEQYF,TGTGCCAGCAGCTTCGGAATAGCTGGCGAGCAGTACTTC
NA,NA,TRBJ1-1,TRBV7-6,CASSSDTAEAFF,TGTGCCAGCAGCTCAGACACGGCTGAAGCTTTCTTT
NA,many,TRBJ1-1,TRBV30,CAWSVPDRVNTEAFF,TGTGCCTGGAGTGTACCCGACAGAGTGAACACTGAAGCTTTCTTT
TRBD1,many,TRBJ2-7,TRBV27,CASSLFPGTVRHEQYF,TGTGCCAGCAGTTTATTCCCCGGGACAGTCCGGCACGAGCAGTACTTC
NA,NA,TRBJ2-7,TRBV3-1,CASSQAAFYEQYF,TGTGCCAGCAGCCAAGCGGCTTTCTACGAGCAGTACTTC
TRBD1,many,TRBJ2-7,TRBV6-2/TRBV6-3,CASSYPGTGSGYEQYF,TGTGCCAGCAGTTATCCCGGGACAGGGTCAGGCTACGAGCAGTACTTC
TRBD1,NA,TRBJ2-5,TRBV7-3,CASSPSDRGETQYF,TGTGCCAGCAGCCCGTCGGACAGGGGGGAGACCCAGTACTTC
NA,NA,TRBJ2-7,TRBV5-6,CASSLGVTTLYEQYF,TGTGCCAGCAGCTTGGGGGTGACAACCCTCTACGAGCAGTACTTC
TRBD1,many,TRBJ1-2,TRBV9,CASSSGTGAPTNYGYTF,TGTGCCAGCAGCTCCGGGACAGGGGCTCCCACTAACTATGGCTACACCTTC
NA,many,TRBJ1-6,TRBV7-3,CASSLFPGAGSPLHF,TGTGCCAGCAGCTTATTTCCTGGCGCCGGATCACCCCTCCACTTT
NA,many,TRBJ2-2,TRBV7-8,CASSLQRSYTGELFF,TGTGCCAGCAGCTTACAGCGGTCCTACACCGGGGAGCTGTTTTTT
TRBD2,many,TRBJ2-7,TRBV29-1,CSVVGLAVREQYF,TGCAGCGTTGTCGGACTAGCGGTTAGGGAGCAGTACTTC
NA,many,TRBJ1-3,TRBV6-5,CASSPGQGRGNTIYF,TGTGCCAGCAGCCCGGGTCAGGGACGCGGAAACACCATATATTTT
NA,many,TRBJ1-2,TRBV19,CASRIGGTQPPGYTF,TGTGCCAGTAGGATCGGAGGGACACAACCCCCTGGCTACACCTTC
NA,many,TRBJ2-1,TRBV10-3,CASRRDSSYNEQFF,TGTGCCTCCAGGCGGGACAGCTCCTACAATGAGCAGTTCTTC
NA,many,TRBJ1-5,TRBV5-8,CASSFFAVGNQPQHF,TGTGCCAGCAGCTTCTTCGCGGTTGGGAATCAGCCCCAGCATTTT
TRBD1,many,TRBJ2-2,TRBV7-3,CASSLEGTGPTGELFF,TGTGCCAGCAGCTTAGAAGGGACAGGACCCACCGGGGAGCTGTTTTTT
TRBD1,many,TRBJ1-1,TRBV18,CASSRQGDTEAFF,TGTGCCAGCAGTAGACAGGGGGACACTGAAGCTTTCTTT
NA,many,TRBJ1-1,TRBV6-5,CASKQGGNTEAFF,TGTGCCAGCAAGCAGGGCGGGAACACTGAAGCTTTCTTT
NA,many,TRBJ1-2,TRBV16,CASSHVLGHSTITSNYGYTF,TGTGCCAGCAGCCATGTGTTGGGACACTCGACCATTACCTCAAACTATGGCTACACCTTC
NA,few,TRBJ1-2,TRBV4-3,CASSQDVALNYGYTF,TGCGCCAGCAGCCAAGATGTGGCCTTAAACTATGGCTACACCTTC
NA,many,TRBJ1-1,TRBV6-1,CASNKNTEAFF,TGTGCCAGCAACAAGAACACTGAAGCTTTCTTT
NA,NA,TRBJ2-7,TRBV6-5,CASSYGQIGYEQYF,TGTGCCAGCAGTTACGGACAGATAGGCTACGAGCAGTACTTC
NA,many,TRBJ1-1,TRBV28,CASSPRLREAFF,TGTGCCAGCAGTCCTCGATTAAGGGAAGCTTTCTTT
TRBD1,many,TRBJ1-3,TRBV7-2,CASSSNRGRGNTIYF,TGTGCCAGCAGCTCTAACAGGGGGCGCGGAAACACCATATATTTT
NA,many,TRBJ2-7,TRBV29-1,CSVVFGRTETYEQYF,TGCAGCGTTGTGTTCGGGCGTACAGAGACCTACGAGCAGTACTTC
NA,many,TRBJ2-7,TRBV6-2/TRBV6-3,CASSHVGEQYF,TGTGCCAGCAGTCATGTGGGGGAGCAGTACTTC
TRBD2,many,TRBJ2-5,TRBV20-1,CSARGPGLQETQYF,TGCAGTGCTAGAGGACCGGGACTACAAGAGACCCAGTACTTC
NA,many,TRBJ2-7,TRBV20-1,CSARASEGVPYEQYF,TGCAGTGCTAGAGCCTCGGAGGGTGTCCCCTACGAGCAGTACTTC
TRBD2,many,TRBJ2-7,TRBV29-1,CSVASGRASYEQYF,TGCAGCGTTGCGAGCGGGAGGGCCTCCTACGAGCAGTACTTC
NA,NA,TRBJ1-1,TRBV7-2,CASTPGFDTEAFF,TGTGCCAGCACCCCGGGGTTCGACACTGAAGCTTTCTTT
TRBD2,many,TRBJ2-7,TRBV7-9,CASSSSAGVVHEQYF,TGTGCCAGCAGCTCGTCCGCGGGAGTGGTCCACGAGCAGTACTTC
NA,many,TRBJ2-7,TRBV30,CAWKGLNYEQYF,TGTGCCTGGAAGGGACTCAACTACGAGCAGTACTTC
TRBD1,NA,TRBJ1-2,TRBV29-1,CSASQGVGGYTF,TGCAGCGCCTCTCAGGGGGTCGGTGGCTACACCTTC
NA,many,TRBJ2-7,TRBV29-1,CSVEVGQVQAYEQYF,TGCAGCGTGGAAGTGGGGCAAGTGCAGGCCTACGAGCAGTACTTC
NA,many,TRBJ1-1,TRBV7-9,CASSPDGIPEAFF,TGTGCCAGCAGCCCGGATGGTATCCCTGAAGCTTTCTTT
NA,many,TRBJ2-7,TRBV7-3,CASSTDSSYEQYF,TGTGCCAGCAGCACCGATAGCTCCTACGAGCAGTACTTC
NA,many,TRBJ2-5,TRBV20-1,CSASGPSETQYF,TGCAGTGCTAGCGGTCCGTCGGAGACCCAGTACTTC
NA,many,TRBJ1-1,TRBV6-5,CASKIGPRMNTEAFF,TGTGCCAGCAAGATCGGCCCCCGAATGAACACTGAAGCTTTCTTT